This T cell receptor beta chain derives from a study of control samples from healthy donors and cancer patients. V was clipped by 0 bases and J by 2 bases, with 8 bases between them. The CDR3 runs 14 residues. Germline-derived CDR1 and CDR2 are SGDLS and YYNGEE. The repertoire was sequenced with immunoSEQ multiplex PCR; TCRdb's copy has only in-frame clones and lacks some. Of 90,000 or so clones listed, around four fifths were seen once; the top ten hold approximately 20%. Sequenced sample: blood. The chain uses TRBV9 and TRBJ1-2, with D possibly being TRBD1 (5 bases). This clonotype originated in a man younger than 45 in good health. This CDR3 reads CASSVEGRNYGYTF. Here the CDR3 DNA reads TGTGCCAGCAGCGTAGAGGGACGGAACTATGGCTACACCTTC. The variable domain in full, completed from reference TRBV9 and TRBJ1-2, reads DSGVTQTPKHLITATGQRVTLRCSPRSGDLSVYWYQQSLDQGLQFLIQYYNGEERAKGNILERFSAQQFPDLHSELNLSSLELGDSALYFCASSVEGRNYGYTFGSGTRLTVV.